The 2 T cell receptor beta chains below come from one sample, sequenced in a study of T cell responses to AZD1222 COVID-19 vaccine. Profiled with immunoSEQ multiplex PCR; TCRdb holds only in-frame clones, not every one. The table records about 120,000 clones, 85% to 95% of them present only once. This specimen consisted of peripheral blood, obtained on day 0 of AZD1222 vaccination. The receptors shown here come from an adult in good health.

The chain is built from TRBV7-9 and TRBJ2-1; 12 bases map to TRBD2. There are 17 residues in the CDR3. The V gene end was trimmed by 5 bases and the J gene end by 4 bases; junction bases not matched to a gene: 9. Germline V gene data show CDR1 as SEHNR and CDR2 as FQNEAQ (reference sequence). The CDR3 DNA sequence: TGTGCCAGCAGCCGCAGACTAGCGGGAGCGGGTTACAATGAGCAGTTCTTC. It encodes CASSRRLAGAGYNEQFF.

The chain combines TRBV9 with TRBJ1-3; D uncertain. V lost 4 bases and J lost 0, with 11 bases in between. Germline V gene data show CDR1 as SGDLS and CDR2 as YYNGEE. This CDR3 has 15 residues. The CDR3 DNA is TGTGCCAGCAGCACCCCCTCGGTCTCTGGAAACACCATATATTTT. It is translated as CASSTPSVSGNTIYF. Full variable domain (rest looked up from reference TRBV9 and TRBJ1-3): DSGVTQTPKHLITATGQRVTLRCSPRSGDLSVYWYQQSLDQGLQFLIQYYNGEERAKGNILERFSAQQFPDLHSELNLSSLELGDSALYFCASSTPSVSGNTIYFGEGSWLTVV.